Following are 14 T cell receptor beta chains from one sample sequenced in a study of T cell repertoires in cytomegalovirus infection. TCRdb redid the calling of the reads with MiXCR, one entry per CDR3 protein. Counted here are some 920,000 distinct CDR3 sequences, around 29% occurring once; the ten biggest clones make up around an eighth. Antigen specificity for these receptors is unknown. The material sequenced was cultured CD8+ T cells from PBMCs, taken from culture after CMV antigen stimulation. The receptor source for this set is a human donor in good health (CMV status not recorded). Some clones in this sample may be carry-over from other donors' samples.

The sample holds a few counts of this clonotype. The chain uses TRBV19 and TRBJ1-1, with a possible D match to TRBD1 (5 bases). The length of the CDR3 is 13 residues. Germline loops: CDR1 LNHDA, CDR2 SQIVND (reference sequence). V was clipped by 3 bases and J by 7 bases, with 12 bases between them. In nucleotides, the CDR3 is TGTGCCAGTAGTATCCTCGACAGCATTGAAGCTTTCTTT. This encodes CASSILDSIEAFF.

The V call is TRBV7-9, the J call TRBJ1-1, with a tentative D call TRBD1 (6 bases). The CDR3 consists of 14 residues. Trimming shortened V by 5 bases and J by 6 bases, and 16 bases separated the two germline ends. CDR1 is SEHNR and CDR2 is FQNEAQ in the germline V gene (reference sequence). CDR3 sequence: CASSPRGAAAEAFF. In DNA, the CDR3 is TGTGCCAGCAGCCCACGGGGGGCGGCGGCTGAAGCTTTCTTT.

This sequence joins TRBV28 and TRBJ2-7; TRBD2 aligns across 9 bases. The germline CDR1 and CDR2 sequences are MDHEN and SYDVKM. This CDR3 is built from 15 residues. Trimming cost V 5 bases and J 0 bases; bases outside gene matches: 5. The CDR3, as DNA: TGTGCCAGCAGTGAGACTAGCGGTAGCTCCTACGAGCAGTACGTC. Translating gives CASSETSGSSYEQYV.

This clonotype was observed a few times. V usage is TRBV6-2 or TRBV6-3 and J usage is TRBJ1-6; D is uncertain. Trimming stripped 0 bases from V and 8 bases from J, with 14 bases between. There are 16 residues in the CDR3. The germline CDR1 and CDR2 sequences are MNHEY and SVGEGT. Written as DNA, the CDR3 is TGTGCCAGCAGTTACTCGGAGGGTCCCCGGTATTCACCCCTCCACTTT. This codes for CASSYSEGPRYSPLHF.

The chain carries TRBV27 and TRBJ1-5; possible D gene TRBD1, 6 bases. Germline lookup yields CDR1 MNHEY and CDR2 SMNVEV (reference sequence). V was shortened by 5 bases and J by 0 bases, with 11 bases between the two germline ends. CDR3 size: 15 residues. The CDR3 sequence is CASSARGYSNQPQHF. CDR3 coding DNA: TGTGCCAGCAGTGCTAGGGGGTATAGCAATCAGCCCCAGCATTTT.

This clonotype was detected a few times. The chain carries TRBV7-8 and TRBJ1-5; 7 positions match TRBD1. After removal of 6 bases from V and 0 bases from J, the junction contained 8 bases not matched to a gene. Germline V gene sequence: CDR1 SGHVS, CDR2 FQNEAQ. CDR3 length equals 16 residues. The CDR3 coding sequence is TGTGCCAGCAGTTCCTCCGGGACAGATAGCAATCAGCCCCAGCATTTT. Residues: CASSSSGTDSNQPQHF.

This chain's CDR3 is CASSYNEGANEKLFF. The CDR3 region has the DNA TGTGCCAGCAGTTACAACGAGGGGGCTAATGAAAAACTGTTTTTT. The V call is TRBV6-5, the J call TRBJ1-4, with a tentative D call TRBD1 (6 bases). V lost 2 bases to trimming and J lost 3 bases, with 10 bases between them. Germline CDR1 and CDR2: MNHEY and SVGAGI. The CDR3 consists of 15 residues.

The rearrangement joins TRBV4-1 to TRBJ2-1; 10 bases are shared with TRBD2. Germline V CDR1 and CDR2: MGHRA, YSYEKL. Trimming took 3 bases from V and 4 from J; bases not matched to a gene: 6. The CDR3 contains 16 residues. CDR3 amino acids: CASSHPLAGSYNEQFF. The DNA of the CDR3 is TGCGCCAGCAGCCACCCACTAGCGGGGAGTTACAATGAGCAGTTCTTC.

With regard to this clonotype: A clone one base away is much larger, so this may be a read error. This sequence joins TRBV2 and TRBJ2-1; D may match TRBD1 or TRBD2 (6 bases each). The CDR3 loop spans 13 amino acids. The V gene's germline CDR1 is SNHLY and CDR2 FYNNEI. This CDR3 is CASPRRGYNKQFF. DNA of the CDR3: TGTGCCAGCCCCCGGAGGGGGTACAATAAGCAGTTCTTC. The full variable domain, rest sourced from reference TRBV2 and TRBJ2-1, is EPEVTQTPSHQVTQMGQEVILRCVPISNHLYFYWYRQILGQKVEFLVSFYNNEISEKSEIFDDQFSVERPDGSNFTLKIRSTKLEDSAMYFCASPRRGYNKQFFGPGTRLTVL.

This clonotype was seen many times. The V call is TRBV7-6, the J call TRBJ2-1; tentatively, D is TRBD1 (5 bases). The CDR3 length is 15 residues. V was clipped by 5 bases and J by 2 bases, with 13 bases between them. Per germline, CDR1 SGHVS and CDR2 FNYEAQ. The CDR3 DNA sequence: TGTGCCAGCAGCCCAGGGTCCATACCCTACAATGAGCAGTTCTTC. As protein: CASSPGSIPYNEQFF.

About this clonotype itself: At one end the junction does not follow the germline gene, possibly because of a read error. The V call is TRBV27, the J call TRBJ1-5; 8 bases line up with TRBD1. CDR1 MNHEY and CDR2 SMNVEV come from the germline V gene (reference sequence). CDR3 length: 14 residues. CDR3 in DNA: TGTGCCAGCAATTTACAGGGGGGTAATCAGCCCCAGCATTTT. This translates into CASNLQGGNQPQHF.

This clonotype was picked up one time. The V gene is TRBV5-4, the J gene TRBJ2-1; D perhaps matches TRBD1 (5 bases). Trimming removed 1 base from V and 6 bases from J, with 14 bases in between. The CDR3 has 15 residues. Germline V lookup: CDR1 SGHNT, CDR2 YYREEE (reference sequence). CDR3 sequence (DNA): TGTGCCAGCAGCTTGATTCAGGGTTCGGGCAATGAGCAGTTCTTC. This encodes CASSLIQGSGNEQFF.

V gene TRBV19 combines with J gene TRBJ1-2; weak D call: TRBD1 (5 bases). Germline CDR1 reads LNHDA; CDR2 reads SQIVND (reference sequence). V was trimmed by 3 bases and J by 8 bases, leaving 19 bases between them. This CDR3 spans 15 amino acids. The CDR3 DNA reads as TGTGCCAGTAGTATTTTCGACAGTCGGCTGCTGGGCTACACCTTC. Amino acid sequence: CASSIFDSRLLGYTF. Full variable domain (missing parts from reference TRBV19 and TRBJ1-2): DGGITQSPKYLFRKEGQNVTLSCEQNLNHDAMYWYRQDPGQGLRLIYYSQIVNDFQKGDIAEGYSVSREKKESFPLTVTSAQKNPTAFYLCASSIFDSRLLGYTFGSGTRLTVV.

This clonotype occurred a few times. The chain couples TRBV7-9 to TRBJ2-7; TRBD2 agrees at 10 bases. The CDR3 spans 17 residues. CDR1 SEHNR and CDR2 FQNEAQ come from the germline V gene (reference sequence). V was clipped by 2 bases and J by 7 bases; unmatched bases: 14. This chain's CDR3 is CASSLSLTGLATGEQYF. The CDR3 DNA is TGTGCCAGCAGCTTATCGTTGACGGGACTAGCGACGGGGGAGCAGTACTTC.